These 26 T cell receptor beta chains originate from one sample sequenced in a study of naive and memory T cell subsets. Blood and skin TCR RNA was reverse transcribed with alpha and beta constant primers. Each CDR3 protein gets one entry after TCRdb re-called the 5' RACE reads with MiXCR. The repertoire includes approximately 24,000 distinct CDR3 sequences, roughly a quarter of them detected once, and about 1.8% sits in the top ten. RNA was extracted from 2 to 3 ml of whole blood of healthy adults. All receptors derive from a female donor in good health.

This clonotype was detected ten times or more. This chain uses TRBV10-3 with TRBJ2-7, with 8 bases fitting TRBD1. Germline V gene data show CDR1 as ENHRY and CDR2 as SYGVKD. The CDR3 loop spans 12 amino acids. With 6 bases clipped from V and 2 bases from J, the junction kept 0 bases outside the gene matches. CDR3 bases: TGTGCCATCAGGACAGGGGCCTACGAGCAGTACTTC. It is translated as CAIRTGAYEQYF.

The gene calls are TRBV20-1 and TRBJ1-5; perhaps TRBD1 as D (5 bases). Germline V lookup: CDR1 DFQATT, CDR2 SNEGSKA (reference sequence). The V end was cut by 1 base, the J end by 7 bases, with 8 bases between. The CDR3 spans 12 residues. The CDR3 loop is CSARVGGQPQHF. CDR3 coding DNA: TGCAGTGCTAGAGTGGGGGGGCAGCCCCAGCATTTT.

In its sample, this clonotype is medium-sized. The CDR3 nucleotides are TGTGCCAGCAGCGTAGAGGGGAGAAGCAATCAGCCCCAGCATTTT. Its protein product is CASSVEGRSNQPQHF. The gene calls are TRBV9 and TRBJ1-5; D perhaps matches TRBD1 (5 bases). Trimming left V 0 bases short and J 1 base short, with 8 bases between. Germline assignment: CDR1 SGDLS and CDR2 YYNGEE. This CDR3 has 15 amino acids.

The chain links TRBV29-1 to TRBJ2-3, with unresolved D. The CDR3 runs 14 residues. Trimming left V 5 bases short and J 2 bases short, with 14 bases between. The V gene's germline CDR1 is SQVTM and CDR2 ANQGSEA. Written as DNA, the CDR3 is TGCAGCGTTTCCGGCAGCCTGCACACAGATACGCAGTATTTT. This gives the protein CSVSGSLHTDTQYF.

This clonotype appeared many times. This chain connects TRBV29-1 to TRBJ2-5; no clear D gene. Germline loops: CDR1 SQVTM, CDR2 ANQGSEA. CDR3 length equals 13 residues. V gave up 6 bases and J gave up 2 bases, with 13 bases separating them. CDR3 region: CSVMDGKQETQYF. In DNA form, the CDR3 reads TGCAGCGTCATGGACGGTAAACAAGAGACCCAGTACTTC.

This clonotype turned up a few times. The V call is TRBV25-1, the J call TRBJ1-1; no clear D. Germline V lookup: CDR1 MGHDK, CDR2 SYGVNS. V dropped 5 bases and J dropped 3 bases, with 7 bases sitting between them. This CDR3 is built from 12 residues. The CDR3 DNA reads TGTGCCAGCAGTTCACAGTACACTGAAGCTTTCTTT. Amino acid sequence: CASSSQYTEAFF.

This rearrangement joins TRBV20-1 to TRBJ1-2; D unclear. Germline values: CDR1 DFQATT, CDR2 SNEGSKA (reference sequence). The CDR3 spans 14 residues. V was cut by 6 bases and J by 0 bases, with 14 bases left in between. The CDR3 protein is CSAPDRTSNYGYTF. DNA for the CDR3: TGCAGTGCCCCAGATCGGACCTCTAACTATGGCTACACCTTC.

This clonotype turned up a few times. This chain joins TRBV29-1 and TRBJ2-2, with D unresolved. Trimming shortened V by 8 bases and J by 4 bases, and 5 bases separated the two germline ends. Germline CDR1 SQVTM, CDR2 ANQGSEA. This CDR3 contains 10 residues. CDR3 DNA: TGCAGCTTTGTCACCGGGGAGCTGTTTTTT. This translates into CSFVTGELFF.

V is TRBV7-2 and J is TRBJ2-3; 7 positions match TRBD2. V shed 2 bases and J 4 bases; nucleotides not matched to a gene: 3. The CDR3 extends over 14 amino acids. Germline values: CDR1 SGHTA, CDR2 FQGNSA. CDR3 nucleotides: TGTGCCAGCAGCTTACCCGGACTAGCAGATACGCAGTATTTT. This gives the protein CASSLPGLADTQYF.

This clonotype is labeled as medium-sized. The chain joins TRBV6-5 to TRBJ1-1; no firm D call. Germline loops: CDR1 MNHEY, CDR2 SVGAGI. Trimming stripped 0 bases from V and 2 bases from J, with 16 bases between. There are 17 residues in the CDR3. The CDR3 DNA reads TGTGCCAGCAGTTACTCGAGGGATAGAGGGTTAAACACTGAAGCTTTCTTT. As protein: CASSYSRDRGLNTEAFF.

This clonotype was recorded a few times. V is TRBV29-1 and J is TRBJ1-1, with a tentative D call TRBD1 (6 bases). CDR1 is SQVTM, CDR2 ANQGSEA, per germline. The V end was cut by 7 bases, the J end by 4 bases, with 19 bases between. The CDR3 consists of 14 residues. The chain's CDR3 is CSERTGHEGTEAFF. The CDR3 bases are TGCAGCGAACGTACAGGGCATGAGGGCACTGAAGCTTTCTTT.

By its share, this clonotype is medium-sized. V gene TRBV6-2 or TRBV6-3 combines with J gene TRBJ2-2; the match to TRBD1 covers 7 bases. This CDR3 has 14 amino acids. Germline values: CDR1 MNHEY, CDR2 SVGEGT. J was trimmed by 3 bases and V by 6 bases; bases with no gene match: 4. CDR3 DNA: TGTGCCAGCAGGGGGGACAGCTACACCGGGGAGCTGTTTTTT. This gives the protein CASRGDSYTGELFF.

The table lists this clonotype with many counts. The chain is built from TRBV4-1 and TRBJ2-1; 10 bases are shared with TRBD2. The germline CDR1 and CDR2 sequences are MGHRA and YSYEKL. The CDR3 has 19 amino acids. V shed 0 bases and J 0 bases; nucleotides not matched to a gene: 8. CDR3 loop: CASSQESSGSASSYNEQFF. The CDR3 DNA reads TGCGCCAGCAGCCAAGAATCTAGCGGGAGTGCCAGCTCCTACAATGAGCAGTTCTTC.

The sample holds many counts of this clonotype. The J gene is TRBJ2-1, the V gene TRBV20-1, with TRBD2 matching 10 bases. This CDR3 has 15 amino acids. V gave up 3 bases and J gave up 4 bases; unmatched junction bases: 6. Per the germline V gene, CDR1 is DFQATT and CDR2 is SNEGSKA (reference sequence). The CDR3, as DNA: TGCAGTGCTAGGGGACTAGCGCCTCGTTACAATGAGCAGTTCTTC. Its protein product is CSARGLAPRYNEQFF.

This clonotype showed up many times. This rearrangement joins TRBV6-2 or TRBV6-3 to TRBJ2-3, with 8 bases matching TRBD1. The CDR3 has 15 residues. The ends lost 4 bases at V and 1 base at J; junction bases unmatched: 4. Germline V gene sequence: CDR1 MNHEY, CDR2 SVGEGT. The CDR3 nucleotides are TGTGCCAGCAGTTCCCTGGGACAGGGCACAGATACGCAGTATTTT. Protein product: CASSSLGQGTDTQYF.

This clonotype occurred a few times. The CDR3 sequence is CASSAFGQSNEQYF. The CDR3 DNA follows: TGCGCCAGCAGCGCATTTGGACAGAGCAACGAGCAGTACTTC. The V and J genes are TRBV5-1 and TRBJ2-7; weak D call: TRBD1 (6 bases). Germline CDR1 SGHRS, CDR2 YFSETQ. V lost 4 bases, J lost 5 bases, and 16 bases lay in between. There are 14 residues in the CDR3.

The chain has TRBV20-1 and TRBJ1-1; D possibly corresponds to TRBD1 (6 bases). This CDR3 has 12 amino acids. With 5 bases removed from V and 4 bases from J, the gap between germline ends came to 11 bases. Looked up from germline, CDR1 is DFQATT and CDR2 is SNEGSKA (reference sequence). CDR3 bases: TGCAGTGCTGAACCGGACAGCACTGAAGCTTTCTTT. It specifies CSAEPDSTEAFF.

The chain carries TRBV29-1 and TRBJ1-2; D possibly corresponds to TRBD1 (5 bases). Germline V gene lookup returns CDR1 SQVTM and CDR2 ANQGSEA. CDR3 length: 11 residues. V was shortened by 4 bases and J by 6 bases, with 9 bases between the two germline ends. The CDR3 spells CSVVGRDGYTF. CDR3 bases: TGCAGCGTTGTAGGCAGGGATGGCTACACCTTC.

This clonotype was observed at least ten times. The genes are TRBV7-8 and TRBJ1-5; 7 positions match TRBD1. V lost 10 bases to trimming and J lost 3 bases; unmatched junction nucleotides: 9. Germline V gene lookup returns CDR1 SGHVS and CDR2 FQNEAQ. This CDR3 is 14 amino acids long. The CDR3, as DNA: TGTGCCACCGGAAGACAGGGCCTCAATCAGCCCCAGCATTTT. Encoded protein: CATGRQGLNQPQHF. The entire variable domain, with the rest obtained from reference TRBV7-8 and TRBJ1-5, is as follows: GAGVSQSPRYKVAKRGQDVALRCDPISGHVSLFWYQQALGQGPEFLTYFQNEAQLDKSGLPSDRFFAERPEGSVSTLKIQRTQQEDSAVYLCATGRQGLNQPQHFGDGTRLSIL.

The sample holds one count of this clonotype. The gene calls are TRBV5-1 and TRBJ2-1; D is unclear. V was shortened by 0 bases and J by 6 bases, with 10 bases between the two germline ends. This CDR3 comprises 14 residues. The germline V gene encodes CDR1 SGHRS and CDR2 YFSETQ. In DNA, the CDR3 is TGCGCCAGCAGCTTGGGTCTGGCCGGCAATGAGCAGTTCTTC. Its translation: CASSLGLAGNEQFF.

CDR3 DNA: TGTGCCAGTGGGGTCAACCAAGCGGGAGGGCCTCATGGGCAGTTCTTC. Its translation: CASGVNQAGGPHGQFF. The chain joins TRBV19 to TRBJ2-1; 10 bases align to TRBD2. The CDR3 is 16 residues long. Germline trimming cut 8 bases from V and 12 bases from J; bases unmatched to any gene: 19. The germline CDR1 and CDR2 sequences are LNHDA and SQIVND (reference sequence). The variable domain in full, with the rest retrieved from reference TRBV19 and TRBJ2-1, is DGGITQSPKYLFRKEGQNVTLSCEQNLNHDAMYWYRQDPGQGLRLIYYSQIVNDFQKGDIAEGYSVSREKKESFPLTVTSAQKNPTAFYLCASGVNQAGGPHGQFFGPGTRLTVL.

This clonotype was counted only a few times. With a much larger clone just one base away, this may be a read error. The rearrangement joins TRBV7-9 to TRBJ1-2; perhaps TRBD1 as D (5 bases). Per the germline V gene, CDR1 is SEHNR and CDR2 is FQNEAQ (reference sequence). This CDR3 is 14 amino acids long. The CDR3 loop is CASGLDRTNYGYTF. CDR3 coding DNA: TGTGCCAGCGGCTTAGACAGAACGAACTATGGCTACACCTTC. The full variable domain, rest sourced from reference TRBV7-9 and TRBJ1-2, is DTGVSQNPRHKITKRGQNVTFRCDPISEHNRLYWYRQTLGQGPEFLTYFQNEAQLEKSRLLSDRFSAERPKGSFSTLEIQRTEQGDSAMYLCASGLDRTNYGYTFGSGTRLTVV.

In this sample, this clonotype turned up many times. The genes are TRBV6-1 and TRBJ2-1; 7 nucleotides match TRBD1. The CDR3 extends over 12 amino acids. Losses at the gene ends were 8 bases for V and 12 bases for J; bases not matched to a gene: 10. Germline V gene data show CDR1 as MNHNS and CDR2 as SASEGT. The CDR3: CASGETGFRQFF. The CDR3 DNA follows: TGTGCCAGCGGGGAGACAGGGTTTCGGCAGTTCTTC.

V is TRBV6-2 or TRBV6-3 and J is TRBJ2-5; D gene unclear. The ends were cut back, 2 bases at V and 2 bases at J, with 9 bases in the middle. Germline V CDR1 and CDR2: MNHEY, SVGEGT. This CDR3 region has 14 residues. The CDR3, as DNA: TGTGCCAGCAGTTACGACGGTTGGCAAGAGACCCAGTACTTC. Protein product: CASSYDGWQETQYF.

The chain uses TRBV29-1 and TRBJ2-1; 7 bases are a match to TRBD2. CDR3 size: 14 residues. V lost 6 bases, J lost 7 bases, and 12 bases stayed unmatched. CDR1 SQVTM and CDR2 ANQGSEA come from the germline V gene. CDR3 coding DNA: TGCAGCGTGACCCCGCGGGGGAGTCCTAATGAGCAGTTCTTC. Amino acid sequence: CSVTPRGSPNEQFF.

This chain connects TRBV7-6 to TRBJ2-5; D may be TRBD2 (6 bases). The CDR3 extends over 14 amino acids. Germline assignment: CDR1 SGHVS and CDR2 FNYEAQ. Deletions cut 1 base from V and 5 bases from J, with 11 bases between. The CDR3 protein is CASSLVPGGETQYF. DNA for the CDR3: TGTGCCAGCAGCTTAGTCCCTGGGGGGGAGACCCAGTACTTC.